Listed here are 20 T cell receptor beta chains from one sample, sequenced in a study of blood T cell repertoires in COVID-19. Libraries were prepared by immunoSEQ multiplex PCR; TCRdb keeps only in-frame clonotypes and omits some of them. Here the sample spans hundreds of thousands of clones, 88% being singletons. Sequenced input: PBMCs or T cells enriched from blood (not recorded which). The receptor set was obtained from a woman aged 55-69 years in a cohort exposed to, infected with or recovered from COVID-19 (not recorded which).

The chain carries TRBV19 and TRBJ2-1, with 14 bases that match TRBD2. The CDR3 runs 18 residues. V was clipped by 3 bases and J by 6 bases; unmatched bases: 10. Germline loops: CDR1 LNHDA, CDR2 SQIVND (reference sequence). The CDR3 DNA reads TGTGCCAGTAGTATTCGGGGACTAGCGGGAGAAATGGGCAATGAGCAGTTCTTC. Protein product: CASSIRGLAGEMGNEQFF.

The rearrangement links TRBV5-4 to TRBJ1-1, with 7 bases matching TRBD1. J was trimmed by 6 bases and V by 2 bases; bases with no gene match: 4. The CDR3 has 13 amino acids. Looked up from germline, CDR1 is SGHNT and CDR2 is YYREEE (reference sequence). The chain's CDR3 is CASSLTGVPEAFF. The CDR3, as DNA: TGTGCCAGCAGCTTAACAGGGGTACCTGAAGCTTTCTTT.

V gene TRBV2 combines with J gene TRBJ2-7, with TRBD2 matching 7 bases. Per germline, CDR1 SNHLY and CDR2 FYNNEI. The J segment lost 4 bases and the V segment lost 4 bases, leaving 10 bases of the junction unmatched. CDR3 size: 15 residues. This CDR3 is CASSVRWRESYEQYF. The CDR3 DNA sequence: TGTGCCAGCAGTGTAAGGTGGCGGGAGAGTTACGAGCAGTACTTC.

The rearrangement uses TRBV27 and TRBJ2-1, with a weak D call TRBD2 (5 bases). The CDR3 is 14 amino acids. The germline V gene has CDR1 MNHEY and CDR2 SMNVEV (reference sequence). V lost 5 bases and J lost 10, with 18 bases in between. CDR3 residues: CASSGSRVSGEQFF. The CDR3 DNA reads TGTGCCAGCAGTGGGAGTCGGGTGTCCGGGGAGCAGTTCTTC.

The chain has TRBV9 and TRBJ1-1; D possibly corresponds to TRBD1 (6 bases). Germline values: CDR1 SGDLS, CDR2 YYNGEE. With 3 bases removed from V and 8 bases from J, the gap between germline ends came to 14 bases. The CDR3 is 13 residues long. Here the CDR3 reads CASSAHQGTEAFF. CDR3 nucleotide sequence: TGTGCCAGCAGCGCCCACCAGGGGACCGAAGCTTTCTTT.

As DNA, the CDR3 is TGTGCCAGCAGCTTACAGGATTCACCCCTCCACTTT. Protein sequence: CASSLQDSPLHF. The chain recombines TRBV7-9 with TRBJ1-6; no reliable D call. V was cut by 2 bases and J by 8 bases, with 4 bases left in between. The germline V gene encodes CDR1 SEHNR and CDR2 FQNEAQ (reference sequence). The CDR3 is 12 residues long.

The V call is TRBV28, the J call TRBJ2-7; 13 positions agree with TRBD2. V was pared by 6 bases and J by 7 bases, with 6 bases of the junction left unmatched. CDR3 length: 14 residues. From germline, CDR1 is MDHEN and CDR2 SYDVKM. The DNA of the CDR3 is TGTGCCAGCAGACTAGCGGGAGGGCCTGGGGAGCAGTACTTC. Translating gives CASRLAGGPGEQYF.

This clone was recorded once. The chain is built from TRBV7-8 and TRBJ1-5; a possible D gene is TRBD1 (5 bases). Trimming stripped 3 bases from V and 7 bases from J, with 10 bases between. Germline values: CDR1 SGHVS, CDR2 FQNEAQ. The CDR3 covers 13 residues. The DNA for the CDR3 is TGTGCCAGCAGCTTGGGGGGGGAACAGCCCCAGCATTTT. The encoded protein is CASSLGGEQPQHF. The variable domain in full, with the rest retrieved from reference TRBV7-8 and TRBJ1-5, is GAGVSQSPRYKVAKRGQDVALRCDPISGHVSLFWYQQALGQGPEFLTYFQNEAQLDKSGLPSDRFFAERPEGSVSTLKIQRTQQEDSAVYLCASSLGGEQPQHFGDGTRLSIL.

This chain's CDR3 is CASSEKAAYEQYF. The CDR3 DNA reads as TGTGCCAGCAGTGAAAAGGCGGCCTACGAGCAGTACTTC. The rearrangement links TRBV6-1 to TRBJ2-7; no firm D call. This CDR3 region has 13 residues. Germline V gene sequence: CDR1 MNHNS, CDR2 SASEGT. V lost 2 bases and J 2 bases, leaving 7 bases between the germline ends.

This chain joins TRBV2 and TRBJ1-1, with TRBD1 identical over 8 bases. The CDR3 consists of 14 residues. The trim removed 6 bases at V and 4 bases at J, leaving 7 bases unmatched. Germline V gene sequence: CDR1 SNHLY, CDR2 FYNNEI. CDR3 loop: CASRGQGLSTEAFF. The CDR3, as DNA: TGTGCCAGCAGAGGACAGGGCCTCTCCACTGAAGCTTTCTTT.

In its sample, this clone was seen once. V usage is TRBV27 and J usage is TRBJ2-7, with 13 bases that match TRBD2. J lost 3 bases, V lost 5 bases, and 13 bases had no gene match. In germline, CDR1 is MNHEY, CDR2 SMNVEV (reference sequence). The CDR3 consists of 18 residues. Here the CDR3 reads CASSPRLAGGQGGYEQYF. In nucleotides, the CDR3 is TGTGCCAGCAGTCCAAGACTAGCGGGAGGTCAAGGTGGCTACGAGCAGTACTTC.

The V and J genes are TRBV24-1 and TRBJ2-1; 11 nucleotides line up with TRBD2. V shed 7 bases and J 7 bases; nucleotides not matched to a gene: 17. The germline V gene encodes CDR1 KGHDR and CDR2 SFDVKD. The CDR3 has 18 amino acids. CDR3 nucleotides: TGTGCCACCAGCCGGGACACCATACTAGCGGGAGAGGAGAATGAGCAGTTCTTC. It translates to CATSRDTILAGEENEQFF.

This clone has only one observation. This chain uses TRBV5-3 with TRBJ1-1; the D gene is possibly TRBD1 (5 bases). TRBV5-3 is noted as an ORF with a role that remains uncertain. Trimming pared 0 bases from V and 2 bases from J, leaving 8 bases between. There are 14 residues in the CDR3. The CDR3 DNA sequence: TGTGCCAGAAGCTTGGATGACAGAAACACTGAAGCTTTCTTT. Translating gives CARSLDDRNTEAFF.

This clone was counted only a few times. CDR3 sequence: CASRVLGQAITGELFF. In nucleotides, the CDR3 is TGTGCCAGCAGGGTCTTGGGGCAGGCCATAACCGGGGAGCTGTTTTTT. The rearrangement uses TRBV7-9 and TRBJ2-2; maybe TRBD1 (5 bases). Trimming removed 6 bases at V and 5 bases at J, with 19 bases between. CDR1 and CDR2 from the germline V gene are SEHNR and FQNEAQ (reference sequence). This CDR3 is built from 16 residues.

The gene calls are TRBV2 and TRBJ1-4, with D hard to call. The CDR3 loop spans 18 amino acids. Per germline, CDR1 SNHLY and CDR2 FYNNEI. Trimming took 1 base from V and 0 from J, leaving 15 bases between them. In DNA, the CDR3 is TGTGCCAGCAGTGAAGGCCCGGGGATAGGGTCAACTAATGAAAAACTGTTTTTT. Its protein is CASSEGPGIGSTNEKLFF.

This chain joins TRBV19 and TRBJ1-5, with D possibly TRBD1 on 6 matching bases. V was pared by 5 bases and J by 0 bases, with 17 bases between. The CDR3 is made up of 17 amino acids. Germline V CDR1 and CDR2: LNHDA, SQIVND (reference sequence). For the CDR3, the DNA is TGTGCCAGTAGTGTACAGGGTTTGGCCTATAGCAATCAGCCCCAGCATTTT. It encodes CASSVQGLAYSNQPQHF.

The chain employs TRBV10-3 and TRBJ1-2; 10 bases agree with TRBD1. The CDR3 is 13 residues long. The J segment lost 7 bases and the V segment lost 6 bases, leaving 5 bases of the junction unmatched. Germline V CDR1 and CDR2: ENHRY, SYGVKD. CDR3 residues: CAIRATGGIGYTF. As DNA, the CDR3 is TGTGCCATCAGGGCGACAGGGGGCATTGGCTACACCTTC.

This clone was recorded once. The rearrangement links TRBV2 to TRBJ2-7, with TRBD2 identical over 12 bases. CDR1 SNHLY and CDR2 FYNNEI come from the germline V gene. This CDR3 comprises 18 residues. V lost 1 base and J lost 3; bases outside the gene matches: 10. Written as DNA, the CDR3 is TGTGCCAGCAGTGAAGGGACTAGCGGGACCTTAACCTTCTACGAGCAGTACTTC. Translated, it gives CASSEGTSGTLTFYEQYF. Filled out from reference TRBV2 and TRBJ2-7, the complete variable domain reads EPEVTQTPSHQVTQMGQEVILRCVPISNHLYFYWYRQILGQKVEFLVSFYNNEISEKSEIFDDQFSVERPDGSNFTLKIRSTKLEDSAMYFCASSEGTSGTLTFYEQYFGPGTRLTVT.

The chain uses TRBV5-6 and TRBJ1-2; D unclear. V was clipped by 2 bases and J by 4 bases, with 12 bases between them. Germline V lookup: CDR1 SGHDT, CDR2 YYEEEE. The CDR3 length is 14 residues. CDR3 coding DNA: TGTGCCAGCAGCTTCCCCGGCCAGGCCTATGGCTACACCTTC. Its translation: CASSFPGQAYGYTF.

The rearrangement joins TRBV5-1 to TRBJ2-4, with 9 bases that match TRBD1. The V segment lost 4 bases and the J segment 5 bases; nucleotides outside the gene matches: 7. The CDR3 is made up of 15 amino acids. Germline values: CDR1 SGHRS, CDR2 YFSETQ. The CDR3 reads CASSRDRAEENIQYF. The DNA of the CDR3 is TGCGCCAGCAGCAGGGACAGGGCAGAGGAAAACATTCAGTACTTC. Combining the CDR3 with reference TRBV5-1 and TRBJ2-4 gives the whole variable domain KAGVTQTPRYLIKTRGQQVTLSCSPISGHRSVSWYQQTPGQGLQFLFEYFSETQRNKGNFPGRFSGRQFSNSRSEMNVSTLELGDSALYLCASSRDRAEENIQYFGAGTRLSVL.